These 26 T cell receptor beta chains originate from one sample sequenced in a study of blood T cell repertoires in COVID-19. The assay was immunoSEQ multiplex PCR, and TCRdb's table has in-frame clones only and misses some. The repertoire holds 200,000 to 250,000 clones, with 70% to 85% as singletons. The material sequenced was PBMCs or T cells enriched from blood (not recorded which). The receptors here all came from a woman aged 55-70 years who had recovered from COVID-19.

A single count supports this clone. This chain connects TRBV25-1 to TRBJ2-1, with 7 positions matching TRBD2. Losses at the gene ends were 2 bases for V and 7 bases for J; bases not matched to a gene: 5. Germline CDR1 is MGHDK and CDR2 is SYGVNS. This CDR3 has 14 residues. The CDR3 nucleotides read TGTGCCAGCAGTGAAGGTTGGGGGGGAAATGAGCAGTTCTTC. Amino acid sequence: CASSEGWGGNEQFF.

The chain joins TRBV10-3 to TRBJ1-2, with D uncertain. The CDR3 loop spans 13 amino acids. Trimming stripped 3 bases from V and 4 bases from J, with 9 bases between. Germline lookup yields CDR1 ENHRY and CDR2 SYGVKD. The CDR3 DNA reads TGTGCCATCAGTGATCTGGGAGGCTATGGCTACACCTTC. Translation gives CAISDLGGYGYTF.

This clone was detected a few times. This chain's CDR3 is CASSLEREAGELFF. The CDR3 DNA is TGCGCCAGCAGCTTGGAGCGGGAGGCCGGGGAGCTGTTTTTT. V is TRBV5-1 and J is TRBJ2-2; TRBD2 aligns across 9 bases. J lost 6 bases, V lost 0 bases, and 0 bases had no gene match. The CDR3 has 14 amino acids. Germline V gene lookup returns CDR1 SGHRS and CDR2 YFSETQ.

This clone has more than one count but fewer than ten. The chain couples TRBV3-1 (or the pseudogene TRBV3-2) to TRBJ2-5; the D is unclear. The CDR3 length is 14 residues. Germline CDR1 LGHDT, CDR2 YNNKEL (reference sequence). Trimming stripped 0 bases from V and 6 bases from J, with 11 bases between. The DNA of the CDR3 is TGTGCCAGCAGCCAAGATCCGGGTTTGAAGACCCAGTACTTC. Its translation: CASSQDPGLKTQYF.

This chain joins TRBV11-2 and TRBJ1-6, with D possibly TRBD1 on 6 matching bases. The CDR3 extends over 15 amino acids. Trimming removed 5 bases from V and 10 bases from J, with 18 bases in between. Per germline, CDR1 SGHAT and CDR2 FQNNGV. The CDR3 bases are TGTGCCAGCAGCCCCGGAGACAGGACCGGATCACCCCTCCACTTT. Protein: CASSPGDRTGSPLHF.

In its sample, this clone was seen once. The chain links TRBV7-9 to TRBJ2-5; 10 bases agree with TRBD1. The V segment lost 3 bases and the J segment 4 bases; nucleotides outside the gene matches: 11. CDR1 is SEHNR, CDR2 FQNEAQ, per germline (reference sequence). CDR3 length: 17 amino acids. The chain's CDR3 is CASSLGSGTGVRETQYF. CDR3 sequence (DNA): TGTGCCAGCAGCTTGGGGTCCGGGACAGGGGTGCGAGAGACCCAGTACTTC.

The chain combines TRBV13 with TRBJ1-1; D unresolved. Germline-derived CDR1 and CDR2 are PRHDT and FYEKMQ (reference sequence). V dropped 6 bases and J dropped 5 bases, with 16 bases sitting between them. The CDR3 has 14 amino acids. The CDR3 loop is CASSHQLSGTEAFF. CDR3 DNA: TGTGCCAGCAGTCACCAACTTTCGGGAACTGAAGCTTTCTTT.

The chain uses TRBV14 and TRBJ2-1; D unclear. The CDR3 has 14 residues. Germline lookup yields CDR1 SGHDN and CDR2 FVKESK. V dropped 1 base and J dropped 4 bases, with 8 bases sitting between them. For the CDR3, the DNA is TGTGCCAGCAGCCAAGCTTTGGCTTACAATGAGCAGTTCTTC. Residues: CASSQALAYNEQFF.

This clone was found a few times. J is TRBJ1-1 and V is TRBV5-1; weak D call: TRBD1 (6 bases). The germline V gene has CDR1 SGHRS and CDR2 YFSETQ. Deletions cut 3 bases from V and 1 base from J, with 7 bases between. The CDR3 loop spans 13 amino acids. CDR3 sequence reads: CASSSGENTEAFF. CDR3 bases: TGCGCCAGCAGCTCAGGGGAGAACACTGAAGCTTTCTTT. Using reference TRBV5-1 and TRBJ1-1 for the parts outside the CDR3, the full variable domain is KAGVTQTPRYLIKTRGQQVTLSCSPISGHRSVSWYQQTPGQGLQFLFEYFSETQRNKGNFPGRFSGRQFSNSRSEMNVSTLELGDSALYLCASSSGENTEAFFGQGTRLTVV.

The V gene is TRBV6-5, the J gene TRBJ1-1; 7 nucleotides line up with TRBD1. From germline, CDR1 is MNHEY and CDR2 SVGAGI. This CDR3 contains 14 residues. J lost 4 bases, V lost 2 bases, and 4 bases had no gene match. In DNA form, the CDR3 reads TGTGCCAGCAGTTACGGCAGGGGGGTCACTGAAGCTTTCTTT. Amino acid sequence: CASSYGRGVTEAFF.

The chain employs TRBV6-2 or TRBV6-3 and TRBJ2-3; D gene uncertain. Per germline, CDR1 MNHEY and CDR2 SVGEGT. This CDR3 has 15 amino acids. The ends were cut back, 7 bases at V and 1 base at J, with 15 bases in the middle. Here the CDR3 reads CASTPLGRGTDTQYF. In nucleotides, the CDR3 is TGTGCCAGCACCCCGCTGGGCCGCGGCACAGATACGCAGTATTTT.

This clone was recorded a few times. The chain recombines TRBV6-5 with TRBJ1-6; TRBD1 matches at 7 bases. Germline V gene sequence: CDR1 MNHEY, CDR2 SVGAGI. The V segment lost 5 bases and the J segment 7 bases; nucleotides outside the gene matches: 8. This CDR3 contains 15 residues. CDR3 sequence: CASSKGQRPNSPLHF. CDR3 nucleotides: TGTGCCAGCAGTAAGGGACAGAGACCAAATTCACCCCTCCACTTT.

There are a few counts of this clone. The chain couples TRBV4-2 to TRBJ1-3, with D uncertain. Germline values: CDR1 LGHNA, CDR2 YNFKEQ. The V and J ends lost 0 bases and 1 base respectively, with 10 bases between them. This CDR3 is built from 16 residues. The CDR3 DNA reads TGTGCCAGCAGCCAAGATTTTGCCGGTTCTGGAAACACCATATATTTT. Amino acid sequence: CASSQDFAGSGNTIYF.

In its sample, this clone was seen a few times. This chain links TRBV5-4 with TRBJ2-3; 8 positions agree with TRBD2. Trimming removed 4 bases from V and 2 bases from J; junction bases left unmatched: 6. This CDR3 comprises 15 residues. Germline CDR1 SGHNT, CDR2 YYREEE (reference sequence). CDR3 loop: CASSRTSWSTDTQYF. Here the CDR3 DNA reads TGTGCCAGCAGCCGGACTAGCTGGTCCACAGATACGCAGTATTTT.

This chain links TRBV6-6 with TRBJ2-7, with D unresolved. Germline V lookup: CDR1 MNHNY, CDR2 SVGAGI (reference sequence). CDR3 length: 14 residues. V lost 7 bases and J lost 4, with 17 bases in between. The CDR3 DNA reads TGTGCCAGCATTTTGTCGGCAGGAAATTACGAGCAGTACTTC. Its translation is CASILSAGNYEQYF.

The chain joins TRBV11-3 to TRBJ1-1; maybe TRBD1 (6 bases). The CDR3 runs 15 residues. With 5 bases removed from V and 5 bases from J, the gap between germline ends came to 18 bases. Looked up from germline, CDR1 is SGHNT and CDR2 is YENEEA. The chain's CDR3 is CASSPGGGLVTEAFF. The CDR3 DNA reads TGTGCCAGCAGCCCGGGCGGGGGGCTGGTGACTGAAGCTTTCTTT.

The chain links TRBV11-2 to TRBJ1-5; TRBD1 aligns across 9 bases. V shed 4 bases, J shed 6 bases, and the junction held 10 bases outside the gene matches. This CDR3 spans 16 amino acids. CDR1 SGHAT and CDR2 FQNNGV come from the germline V gene. This chain's CDR3 is CASSSRTGEGGQPQHF. DNA of the CDR3: TGTGCCAGCAGCTCCCGGACAGGGGAGGGTGGTCAGCCCCAGCATTTT.

The chain uses TRBV9 and TRBJ2-7, with TRBD1 matching over 9 bases. The CDR3 consists of 14 residues. Germline V gives CDR1 SGDLS, CDR2 YYNGEE. With V trimmed by 3 bases and J by 2 bases, 3 bases remained unmatched. CDR3 amino acids: CASSARDRAYEQYF. For the CDR3, the DNA is TGTGCCAGCAGCGCCCGGGACAGGGCCTACGAGCAGTACTTC. Full variable domain (remainder filled in from reference TRBV9 and TRBJ2-7): DSGVTQTPKHLITATGQRVTLRCSPRSGDLSVYWYQQSLDQGLQFLIQYYNGEERAKGNILERFSAQQFPDLHSELNLSSLELGDSALYFCASSARDRAYEQYFGPGTRLTVT.

The rearrangement links TRBV6-5 to TRBJ1-3, with a weak D call TRBD1 (5 bases). V was pared by 6 bases and J by 0 bases, with 12 bases between. Per the germline V gene, CDR1 is MNHEY and CDR2 is SVGAGI. The CDR3 length is 15 residues. This CDR3 reads CASRITGDSGNTIYF. CDR3 in DNA: TGTGCCAGCAGGATAACAGGAGACTCTGGAAACACCATATATTTT.

The chain couples TRBV15 to TRBJ2-1; 9 nucleotides align to TRBD2. V shed 1 base and J 6 bases; nucleotides not matched to a gene: 7. There are 16 residues in the CDR3. In germline, CDR1 is LNHNV, CDR2 YYDKDF (reference sequence). In DNA, the CDR3 is TGTGCCACCAGCAGAGGAGGGGTAGCGGGGGTCAATGAGCAGTTCTTC. Translated, it gives CATSRGGVAGVNEQFF.

The V and J genes are TRBV10-3 and TRBJ2-7; the D is unclear. Deletions cut 3 bases from V and 6 bases from J, with 9 bases between. The CDR3 totals 12 residues. CDR1 and CDR2 (germline): ENHRY, SYGVKD. The CDR3 region is CAISEAAPEQYF. For the CDR3, the DNA is TGTGCCATCAGTGAAGCTGCCCCCGAGCAGTACTTC.

This clone appeared a few times. This sequence joins TRBV19 and TRBJ2-5, with 7 bases identical to TRBD1. The CDR3 consists of 13 residues. The junction had 6 bases not matched to a gene; V was cut back by 6 bases and J by 5 bases. The V gene's germline CDR1 is LNHDA and CDR2 SQIVND (reference sequence). CDR3 sequence (DNA): TGTGCCAGTAGCCAGACAGGGTCGGAGACCCAGTACTTC. This sequence encodes CASSQTGSETQYF.

This clone turned up a few times. The CDR3 protein is CATSVGDMGHEQYF. The CDR3 coding sequence is TGTGCCACCAGCGTCGGGGACATGGGCCACGAGCAGTACTTC. This chain uses TRBV15 with TRBJ2-7, with D possibly TRBD1 on 6 matching bases. V was pared by 5 bases and J by 5 bases, with 16 bases between. Germline V gene sequence: CDR1 LNHNV, CDR2 YYDKDF (reference sequence). The CDR3 consists of 14 residues.

This clone came up a few times. This chain joins TRBV18 and TRBJ2-5; 9 bases match TRBD1. The length of the CDR3 is 15 residues. The germline gives CDR1 KGHSH, CDR2 LQKENI. Trimming at V came to 8 bases and at J to 1 base, leaving 8 bases not matched to a gene. The CDR3 reads CASTGTGTGQETQYF. CDR3 in DNA: TGTGCCAGCACAGGGACAGGGACGGGCCAAGAGACCCAGTACTTC.

This chain links TRBV9 with TRBJ2-2, with 11 bases matching TRBD2. CDR1 is SGDLS and CDR2 is YYNGEE in the germline V gene. With 0 bases clipped from V and 6 bases from J, the junction kept 10 bases outside the gene matches. The CDR3 sequence is 18 residues long. In nucleotides, the CDR3 is TGTGCCAGCAGCGTAGTCGCTTCGGTAGCGGGGGGGCCCGGGGAGCTGTTTTTT. This gives the protein CASSVVASVAGGPGELFF. The entire variable domain, with the rest obtained from reference TRBV9 and TRBJ2-2, is as follows: DSGVTQTPKHLITATGQRVTLRCSPRSGDLSVYWYQQSLDQGLQFLIQYYNGEERAKGNILERFSAQQFPDLHSELNLSSLELGDSALYFCASSVVASVAGGPGELFFGEGSRLTVL.

CDR3 residues: CASSSGTVGNGYTF. Written as DNA, the CDR3 is TGTGCCAGCAGCTCCGGGACAGTAGGGAATGGCTACACCTTC. This chain connects TRBV7-9 to TRBJ1-2; TRBD1 agrees at 7 bases. CDR1 SEHNR and CDR2 FQNEAQ come from the germline V gene (reference sequence). Trimming removed 4 bases from V and 6 bases from J; junction bases left unmatched: 8. The CDR3 extends over 14 amino acids.